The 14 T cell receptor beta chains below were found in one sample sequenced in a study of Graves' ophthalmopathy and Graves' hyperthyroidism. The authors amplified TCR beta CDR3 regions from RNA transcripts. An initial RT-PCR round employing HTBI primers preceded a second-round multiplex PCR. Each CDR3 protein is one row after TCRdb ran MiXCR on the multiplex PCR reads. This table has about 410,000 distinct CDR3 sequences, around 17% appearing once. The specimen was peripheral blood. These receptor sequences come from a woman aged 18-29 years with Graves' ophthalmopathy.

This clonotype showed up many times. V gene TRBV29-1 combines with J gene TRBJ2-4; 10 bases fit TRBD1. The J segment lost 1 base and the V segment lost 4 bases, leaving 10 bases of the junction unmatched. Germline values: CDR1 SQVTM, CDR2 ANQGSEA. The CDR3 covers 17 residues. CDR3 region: CSVGVTGGYRAKNIQYF. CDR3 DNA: TGCAGCGTTGGTGTGACAGGGGGCTATCGGGCCAAAAACATTCAGTACTTC.

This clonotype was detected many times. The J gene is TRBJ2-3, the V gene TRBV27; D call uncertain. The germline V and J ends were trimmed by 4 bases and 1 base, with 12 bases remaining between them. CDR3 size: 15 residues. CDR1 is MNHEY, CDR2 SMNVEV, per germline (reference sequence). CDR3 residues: CASSYKWARTDTQYF. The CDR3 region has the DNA TGTGCCAGCAGTTACAAGTGGGCGCGCACAGATACGCAGTATTTT.

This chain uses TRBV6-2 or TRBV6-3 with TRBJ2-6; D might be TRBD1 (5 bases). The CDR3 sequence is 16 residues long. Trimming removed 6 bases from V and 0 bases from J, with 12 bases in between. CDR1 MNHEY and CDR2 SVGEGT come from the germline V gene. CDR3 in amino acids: CASSRQINSGANVLTF. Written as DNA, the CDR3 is TGTGCCAGCAGCCGACAGATCAACTCTGGGGCCAACGTCCTGACTTTC.

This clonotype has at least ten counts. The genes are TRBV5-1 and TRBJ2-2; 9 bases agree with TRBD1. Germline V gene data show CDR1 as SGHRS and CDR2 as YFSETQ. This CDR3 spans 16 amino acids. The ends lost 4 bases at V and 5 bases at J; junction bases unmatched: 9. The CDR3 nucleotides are TGCGCCAGCAGCGATACTACAGGGGGCCGTACCGGGGAGCTGTTTTTT. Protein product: CASSDTTGGRTGELFF.

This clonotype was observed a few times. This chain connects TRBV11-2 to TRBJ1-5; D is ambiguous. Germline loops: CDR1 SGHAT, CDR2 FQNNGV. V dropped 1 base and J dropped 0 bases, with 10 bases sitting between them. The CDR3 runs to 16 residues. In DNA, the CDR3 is TGTGCCAGCAGCTTAGGACTGCGGGGTAGCAATCAGCCCCAGCATTTT. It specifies CASSLGLRGSNQPQHF.

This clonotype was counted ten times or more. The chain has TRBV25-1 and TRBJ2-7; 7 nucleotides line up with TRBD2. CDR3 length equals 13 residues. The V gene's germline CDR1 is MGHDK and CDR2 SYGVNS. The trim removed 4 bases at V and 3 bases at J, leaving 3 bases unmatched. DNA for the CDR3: TGTGCCAGCAGTGCGACTAGCTACTACGAGCAGTACTTC. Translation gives CASSATSYYEQYF.

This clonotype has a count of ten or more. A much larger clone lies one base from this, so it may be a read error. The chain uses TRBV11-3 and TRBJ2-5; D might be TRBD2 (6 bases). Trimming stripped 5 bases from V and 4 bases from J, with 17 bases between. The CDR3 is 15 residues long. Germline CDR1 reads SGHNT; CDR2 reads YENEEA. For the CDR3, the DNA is TGTGCCAGCAGCACGGGACGGGGGTACGGAGAGACCCAGTACTTC. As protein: CASSTGRGYGETQYF.

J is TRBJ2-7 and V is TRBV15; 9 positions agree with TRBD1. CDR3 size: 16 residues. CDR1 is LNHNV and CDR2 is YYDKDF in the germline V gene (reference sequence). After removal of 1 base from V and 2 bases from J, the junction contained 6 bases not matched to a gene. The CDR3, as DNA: TGTGCCACCAGCAGAGGCCTGGGACAGGGAGCCTACGAGCAGTACTTC. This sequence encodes CATSRGLGQGAYEQYF.

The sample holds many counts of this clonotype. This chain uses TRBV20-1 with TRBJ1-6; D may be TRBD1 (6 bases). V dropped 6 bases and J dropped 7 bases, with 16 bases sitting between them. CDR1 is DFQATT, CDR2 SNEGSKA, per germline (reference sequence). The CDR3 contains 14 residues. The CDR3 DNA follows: TGCAGTGCAACGGCTGGACAGCTGAATTCACCCCTCCACTTT. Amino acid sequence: CSATAGQLNSPLHF.

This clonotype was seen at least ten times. For the CDR3, the DNA is TGTGCCAGCAGTTACCTCGACTCCTCCTACGAGCAGTACTTC. Translated, it gives CASSYLDSSYEQYF. The chain employs TRBV6-5 and TRBJ2-7, with unresolved D. The germline V and J ends were trimmed by 2 bases and 0 bases, with 8 bases remaining between them. Germline lookup yields CDR1 MNHEY and CDR2 SVGAGI. This CDR3 spans 14 amino acids.

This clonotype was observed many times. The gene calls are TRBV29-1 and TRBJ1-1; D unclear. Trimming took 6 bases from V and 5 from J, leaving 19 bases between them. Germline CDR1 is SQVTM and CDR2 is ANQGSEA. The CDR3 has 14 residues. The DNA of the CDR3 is TGCAGCGTCCCCGGCGGGGTTCTCGGGACTGAAGCTTTCTTT. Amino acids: CSVPGGVLGTEAFF. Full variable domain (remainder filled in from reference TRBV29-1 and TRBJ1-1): SAVISQKPSRDICQRGTSLTIQCQVDSQVTMMFWYRQQPGQSLTLIATANQGSEATYESGFVIDKFPISRPNLTFSTLTVSNMSPEDSSIYLCSVPGGVLGTEAFFGQGTRLTVV.

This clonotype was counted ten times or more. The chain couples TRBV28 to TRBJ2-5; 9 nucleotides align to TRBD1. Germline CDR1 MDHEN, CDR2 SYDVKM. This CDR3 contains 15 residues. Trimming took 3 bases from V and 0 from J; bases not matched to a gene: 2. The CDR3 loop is CASSFDRGNQETQYF. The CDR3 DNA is TGTGCCAGCAGTTTCGACAGGGGGAACCAAGAGACCCAGTACTTC.

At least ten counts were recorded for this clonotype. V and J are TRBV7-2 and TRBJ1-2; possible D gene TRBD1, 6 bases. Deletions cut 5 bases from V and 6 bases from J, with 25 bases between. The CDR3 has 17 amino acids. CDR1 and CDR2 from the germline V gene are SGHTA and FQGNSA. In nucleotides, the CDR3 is TGTGCCAGCAGCCAGCGCGGGGGACACAAGGTTGGGCATGGCTACACCTTC. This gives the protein CASSQRGGHKVGHGYTF.

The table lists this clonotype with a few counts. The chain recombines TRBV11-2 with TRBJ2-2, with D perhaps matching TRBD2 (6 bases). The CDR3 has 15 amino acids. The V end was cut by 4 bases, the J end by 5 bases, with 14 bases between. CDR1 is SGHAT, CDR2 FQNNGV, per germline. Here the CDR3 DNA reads TGTGCCAGCAGCTCCCGGCGGGGATGGACCGGGGAGCTGTTTTTT. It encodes CASSSRRGWTGELFF.